Listed here is a single T cell receptor (beta chain). PCR was performed a second time for roughly 7 to 11 cycles using a sample-barcoded 5' primer and a J-beta primer mix. TCRdb processed the 5' RACE reads anew with MiXCR; each CDR3 protein has one entry. This sample has 750,000 to 1,000,000 distinct CDR3 sequences; about 27% occur once, and the top ten carry 10%. V was clipped by 6 bases and J by 7 bases, with 15 bases between them. This CDR3 is built from 14 residues. Germline V gives CDR1 SEHNR, CDR2 FQNEAQ (reference sequence). This specimen belongs to a study of blood T cells in healthy people across ages. Separately, the same data were catalogued under a study of T cells of mothers and their children.

Material: blood. The receptor comes from a woman aged 35 to 49 in good health. The chain employs TRBV7-9 and TRBJ1-4; tentatively, D is TRBD1 (6 bases). The DNA for the CDR3 is TGTGCCAGCAGATCTACAGGGCAGGGTGAAAAACTGTTTTTT. It specifies CASRSTGQGEKLFF. Full variable domain (missing parts from reference TRBV7-9 and TRBJ1-4): DTGVSQNPRHKITKRGQNVTFRCDPISEHNRLYWYRQTLGQGPEFLTYFQNEAQLEKSRLLSDRFSAERPKGSFSTLEIQRTEQGDSAMYLCASRSTGQGEKLFFGSGTQLSVL.